The 3 T cell receptor beta chains presented below share a single source sample, sequenced in a study of CD8 T cells in ankylosing spondylitis. Each CDR3 protein is one row after TCRdb ran MiXCR on the 5' RACE reads. The sample carries 180,000 or so distinct CDR3 sequences, roughly 12% recorded once. The specimen was blood, either unsorted or a sorted T cell fraction (not recorded which). The receptors were sampled from a male donor with ankylosing spondylitis or in good health (not recorded which).

This clonotype was recorded many times. The genes are TRBV10-3 and TRBJ2-5; 8 nucleotides match TRBD2. Trimming at V came to 7 bases and at J to 0 bases, leaving 4 bases not matched to a gene. Germline CDR1 reads ENHRY; CDR2 reads SYGVKD. CDR3 size: 14 residues. As DNA, the CDR3 is TGTGCCATCATGAGAGCGGGGGACCAAGAGACCCAGTACTTC. Its translation: CAIMRAGDQETQYF.

This clonotype was counted between two and nine times. The CDR3 bases are TGTGCCTGGACAGGTGGCCTTAACACTGAAGCTTTCTTT. It translates to CAWTGGLNTEAFF. J is TRBJ1-1 and V is TRBV30, with D unclear. CDR1 is GTSNPN and CDR2 is SVGIG in the germline V gene (reference sequence). The CDR3 extends over 13 amino acids. V shed 4 bases and J shed 2 bases, with 11 bases lying between them.

The chain has TRBV3-1 and TRBJ1-4; 11 bases match TRBD1. The V segment lost 5 bases and the J segment 5 bases; nucleotides outside the gene matches: 22. Per the germline V gene, CDR1 is LGHDT and CDR2 is YNNKEL (reference sequence). CDR3 length: 21 residues. For the CDR3, the DNA is TGTGCCAGCAGCAAGGAGGCCCCCTGGACAGGGGGCCGCCAACTAAATGAAAAACTGTTTTTT. Its protein product is CASSKEAPWTGGRQLNEKLFF. The entire variable domain, with the rest obtained from reference TRBV3-1 and TRBJ1-4, is as follows: DTAVSQTPKYLVTQMGNDKSIKCEQNLGHDTMYWYKQDSKKFLKIMFSYNNKELIINETVPNRFSPKSPDKAHLNLHINSLELGDSAVYFCASSKEAPWTGGRQLNEKLFFGSGTQLSVL.